This entry lists 13 T cell receptor beta chains sequenced from one sample in a study of T cells in Graves' hyperthyroidism and ophthalmopathy. Researchers amplified the TCR beta CDR3 regions from RNA transcripts. During a first-round RT-PCR of the TCR CDR3, the HTBI primer set was used. TCRdb independently ran MiXCR on the multiplex PCR reads; one entry per CDR3 protein. The table lists 270,000 or so distinct CDR3 sequences, roughly 15% of them singletons. Material for sequencing was blood. Every receptor here comes from a woman aged 50 to 65 with Graves' hyperthyroidism that later progressed to Graves' ophthalmopathy.

Many counts were recorded for this clonotype. V gene TRBV7-8 combines with J gene TRBJ2-1; D remains ambiguous. Trimming removed 1 base from V and 7 bases from J, with 5 bases in between. This CDR3 has 12 residues. The germline V gene encodes CDR1 SGHVS and CDR2 FQNEAQ. CDR3 nucleotide sequence: TGTGCCAGCAGCTTAGGAGCGAATGAGCAGTTCTTC. This encodes CASSLGANEQFF.

The chain couples TRBV20-1 to TRBJ1-1; possible D gene TRBD1, 5 bases. V was clipped by 3 bases and J by 0 bases, with 8 bases between them. Germline-derived CDR1 and CDR2 are DFQATT and SNEGSKA (reference sequence). The CDR3 has 13 residues. The CDR3 protein is CSARGTLNTEAFF. In nucleotides, the CDR3 is TGCAGTGCTAGGGGGACCCTGAACACTGAAGCTTTCTTT.

This clonotype was found many times. The rearrangement joins TRBV2 to TRBJ1-1, with D tentatively TRBD1 (5 bases). The CDR3 totals 13 residues. V lost 4 bases, J lost 5 bases, and 11 bases lay in between. Germline V gene data show CDR1 as SNHLY and CDR2 as FYNNEI. CDR3 coding DNA: TGTGCCAGCAGTGCGGGGCCGAGGACTGAAGCTTTCTTT. Its protein product is CASSAGPRTEAFF.

This clonotype has more than one count but fewer than ten. V and J are TRBV27 and TRBJ2-5; TRBD2 is a possible D gene (8 bases). Germline V gene lookup returns CDR1 MNHEY and CDR2 SMNVEV (reference sequence). The CDR3 totals 14 residues. V was shortened by 8 bases and J by 3 bases, with 16 bases between the two germline ends. CDR3 DNA: TGTGCCAGCCGGGAGGGAGGGGGCGAAGAGACCCAGTACTTC. Its protein is CASREGGGEETQYF.

The rearrangement joins TRBV2 to TRBJ2-5; 7 bases agree with TRBD2. Germline V gene sequence: CDR1 SNHLY, CDR2 FYNNEI. The CDR3 sequence is 14 residues long. In DNA form, the CDR3 reads TGTGTCAGTTCAAGGATGATAGCGGGAGAGACCCAGTACTTC. This codes for CVSSRMIAGETQYF.

In this sample, this clonotype turned up many times. V usage is TRBV7-2 and J usage is TRBJ2-4; D not certain. The CDR3 totals 14 residues. The V gene lost 3 bases and the J gene lost 3 bases, with 9 bases spanning the gap. Germline V lookup: CDR1 SGHTA, CDR2 FQGNSA. This chain's CDR3 is CASSLGRVKNIQYF. The CDR3 nucleotides read TGTGCCAGCAGCTTGGGAAGGGTCAAAAACATTCAGTACTTC.

This clonotype was detected a few times. This sequence joins TRBV20-1 and TRBJ2-2; TRBD2 matches at 10 bases. The CDR3 consists of 17 residues. Germline assignment: CDR1 DFQATT and CDR2 SNEGSKA (reference sequence). V was clipped by 3 bases and J by 5 bases; unmatched bases: 12. CDR3 residues: CSASRASGSQKTGELFF. DNA of the CDR3: TGCAGTGCTAGTAGGGCTAGCGGGAGCCAAAAGACCGGGGAGCTGTTTTTT.

This clonotype was found a few times. The CDR3 region has the DNA TGTGCCAGCAGCCAGGGACTAGCGGTAAATTTGGAGCAGTTCTTC. The encoded protein is CASSQGLAVNLEQFF. The genes are TRBV5-4 and TRBJ2-1; 11 bases line up with TRBD2. V trimming: 4 bases; J trimming: 10 bases; junction bases outside the gene matches: 10. Per germline, CDR1 SGHNT and CDR2 YYREEE (reference sequence). The CDR3 runs to 15 residues.

The chain carries TRBV27 and TRBJ1-4; D is perhaps TRBD1 (5 bases). The CDR3 sequence is 14 residues long. CDR1 is MNHEY and CDR2 is SMNVEV in the germline V gene (reference sequence). V was trimmed by 2 bases and J by 6 bases, leaving 10 bases between them. CDR3: CASSLTWGDEKLFF. The CDR3 nucleotides are TGTGCCAGCAGTTTAACTTGGGGGGATGAAAAACTGTTTTTT.

This clonotype showed up just a few times. V is TRBV9 and J is TRBJ2-2; D is uncertain. CDR3 length equals 14 residues. CDR1 SGDLS and CDR2 YYNGEE come from the germline V gene. Between the trimmed V and J ends, which lost 0 bases and 4 bases, there was a span of 7 bases. The CDR3 loop reads CASSVGDGTGELFF. CDR3 sequence (DNA): TGTGCCAGCAGCGTAGGGGATGGCACCGGGGAGCTGTTTTTT.

This clonotype has a count of ten or more. The chain couples TRBV12-3 or TRBV12-4 to TRBJ2-1; 12 positions match TRBD2. The J segment lost 10 bases and the V segment lost 5 bases, leaving 15 bases of the junction unmatched. The CDR3 consists of 17 residues. CDR3 amino acids: CASSPGGGGLAGLEQFF. The CDR3 region has the DNA TGTGCCAGCAGTCCCGGCGGGGGGGGACTAGCGGGTTTGGAGCAGTTCTTC.

This clonotype showed up just a few times. The V and J genes are TRBV6-4 and TRBJ2-3, with 8 bases matching TRBD1. J lost 2 bases, V lost 5 bases, and 6 bases had no gene match. CDR1 and CDR2 (germline): MRHNA, SNTAGT. This CDR3 contains 15 residues. The CDR3 region is CASSRQGSTTDTQYF. CDR3 in DNA: TGTGCCAGCAGTAGACAGGGGAGTACCACAGATACGCAGTATTTT.

Ten or more counts support this clonotype. The chain links TRBV27 to TRBJ1-5, with 7 positions matching TRBD1. The CDR3 extends over 16 amino acids. Unmatched junction bases numbered 12, after V lost 5 bases and J lost 5 bases. Germline V gene sequence: CDR1 MNHEY, CDR2 SMNVEV (reference sequence). The CDR3 nucleotides are TGTGCCAGCAGTCCCCTTCGACAGGGTTTAGATCAGCCCCAGCATTTT. Its translation: CASSPLRQGLDQPQHF.